This TCR beta chain was recorded in a study of T cells in Graves' hyperthyroidism and ophthalmopathy. The wider study: Peripheral blood samples were taken at initial diagnosis, prior to any treatment.

Germline CDR1 is MDHEN and CDR2 is SYDVKM. The CDR3 runs 15 residues. The ends lost 6 bases at V and 3 bases at J; junction bases unmatched: 5. The CDR3 regions of TCR beta were amplified from RNA transcripts. Carried out on the TCR CDR3, a first-round RT-PCR used the HTBI primer set. In TCRdb, the multiplex PCR reads were re-called with MiXCR into one record per CDR3 protein. The sample comprises roughly 750,000 distinct CDR3 sequences, less than 20% of which are singletons, and roughly 8% rests with the top ten. This clonotype was seen many times. Source material: blood. The rearrangement links TRBV28 to TRBJ2-2, with 9 bases identical to TRBD1. The receptor was derived from a man between 18 and 35 years old with Graves' hyperthyroidism. This CDR3 is CASSQTGGHTGELFF. In DNA form, the CDR3 reads TGTGCCAGCAGCCAGACAGGGGGTCACACCGGGGAGCTGTTTTTT.